Included here is one T cell receptor beta chain sequence, with context. Its antigen is unidentified. These data originate in a study of T cell responses to AZD1222 COVID-19 vaccine. Overall study context: Second-dose recipients at about 4 or about 12 weeks were treated as one pooled group. Study results and caveats: Reportedly, nearly half of unique spike TCRs recognized epitopes outside B.1.351/B.1.1.7 mutations. Clonal diversity was possibly underestimated, and white British individuals and females predominated among donors.

Data came from immunoSEQ multiplex PCR; TCRdb stores just in-frame clones and leaves some out. The sample gives about 94,000 clones, nearly 90% of which show up once; about an eighth is in the top ten. Germline CDR1 MNHEY, CDR2 SVGEGT. The junction had 10 bases not matched to a gene; V was cut back by 5 bases and J by 0 bases. This CDR3 contains 18 residues. Specimen: peripheral blood, collected on day 0 of AZD1222 vaccination. This sequence was found in an adult in good health. The rearrangement uses TRBV6-2 or TRBV6-3 and TRBJ1-1; 12 bases line up with TRBD1. In nucleotides, the CDR3 is TGTGCCAGCAGTAATGGGGACAGGGGGCCCCCGATGAACACTGAAGCTTTCTTT. Residues: CASSNGDRGPPMNTEAFF.